This T cell receptor (beta chain) was sequenced in a study of blood T cell repertoires in COVID-19. At the level of the study: Acute and convalescent COVID-19 specimens originated in the United States, Italy and Spain. T cells, B-cell-depleted T cells, or PBMCs supplied cDNA or gDNA.

Original handling: Reference gene primer amplification yielded estimated nucleated cell counts. Measured with immunoSEQ multiplex PCR; TCRdb has only the in-frame clones, and not every one. For V, J and clone size, that table is used; D and trimming come from the DNA. The repertoire holds about 82,000 clones, with around 81% as singletons. Losses at the gene ends were 6 bases for V and 4 bases for J; bases not matched to a gene: 6. This CDR3 is built from 14 residues. Germline V gene data show CDR1 as SNHLY and CDR2 as FYNNEI. The rearrangement uses TRBV2 and TRBJ2-7, with 10 bases aligning to TRBD2. The sequence derives from a man older than 75 with acute or convalescent COVID-19. Sequenced: peripheral blood. The CDR3 reads CASRLSSGSYEQYF. The DNA for the CDR3 is TGTGCCAGCAGGCTGTCTAGCGGGAGTTACGAGCAGTACTTC.